This is a list of T cell receptor beta chains from one sample in a study of T cell changes during pregnancy in multiple sclerosis. Clones were sequenced by immunoSEQ multiplex PCR, and TCRdb holds only the in-frame ones, with some missing. Among about 52,000 clones listed, 92% were seen once. The sample here was CD4+ T cells from peripheral blood mononuclear cells, taken in the third trimester of pregnancy. The receptors come from a female donor with multiple sclerosis, enrolled in a pregnancy study. Each CDR3 is given with its conserved first and last residue. D genes are given only for firm matches. Clone sizes are given selectively: once, few, many, or a class where the clone is expanded.

size: once; D: TRBD1; V: TRBV7-9; J: TRBJ1-3; length: 14; CDR3: CASSATGGKNTIYF; DNA: TGTGCCAGCAGCGCGACAGGGGGGAAAAACACCATATATTTT
size: NA; D: NA; V: TRBV9; J: TRBJ2-3; length: 14; CDR3: CASSLDSLTDTQYF; DNA: TGTGCCAGCAGCTTGGACAGCCTGACAGATACGCAGTATTTT
size: once; D: TRBD1; V: TRBV7-2; J: TRBJ2-1; length: 14; CDR3: CASSSRTGSNEQFF; DNA: TGTGCCAGCAGCTCACGGACAGGGAGCAATGAGCAGTTCTTC
size: NA; D: TRBD2; V: TRBV9; J: TRBJ2-4; length: 14; CDR3: CASSVVPRGDIQYF; DNA: TGTGCCAGCAGCGTAGTCCCCCGGGGGGACATTCAGTACTTC
size: NA; D: TRBD1; V: TRBV5-5; J: TRBJ1-2; length: 14; CDR3: CASSLGGRGYGYTF; DNA: TGTGCCAGCAGCTTGGGGGGCAGGGGGTATGGCTACACCTTC
size: NA; D: TRBD1; V: TRBV27; J: TRBJ1-2; length: 14; CDR3: CASSLRGGAYGYTF; DNA: TGTGCCAGCAGTTTACGAGGGGGCGCCTATGGCTACACCTTC
size: NA; D: NA; V: TRBV19; J: TRBJ2-7; length: 15; CDR3: CASSISDQGLYEQYF; DNA: TGTGCCAGTAGTATCTCCGACCAGGGGTTATACGAGCAGTACTTC
size: once; D: NA; V: TRBV6-5; J: TRBJ1-2; length: 13; CDR3: CASGQYSDYGYTF; DNA: TGTGCCAGCGGACAGTACTCCGACTATGGCTACACCTTC
size: NA; D: NA; V: TRBV27; J: TRBJ2-7; length: 17; CDR3: CASIIPPQQGRAYEQYF; DNA: TGTGCCAGCATTATACCCCCTCAGCAGGGAAGGGCCTACGAGCAGTACTTC
size: NA; D: TRBD1; V: TRBV7-2; J: TRBJ2-1; length: 15; CDR3: CASSDQGQNYNEQFF; DNA: TGTGCCAGCAGCGACCAGGGACAGAACTACAATGAGCAGTTCTTC
size: NA; D: TRBD2; V: TRBV7-7; J: TRBJ2-5; length: 16; CDR3: CASSFGLAGVQETQYF; DNA: TGTGCTAGCAGCTTCGGGCTAGCGGGGGTCCAAGAGACCCAGTACTTC
size: NA; D: NA; V: TRBV6-6; J: TRBJ2-7; length: 15; CDR3: CASSYSSGRSYEQYF; DNA: TGTGCCAGCAGTTACTCATCGGGTAGATCGTACGAGCAGTACTTC
size: NA; D: TRBD1; V: TRBV6-5; J: TRBJ2-7; length: 15; CDR3: CASSYSSGGKYEQYF; DNA: TGTGCCAGCAGTTACTCGTCAGGGGGCAAATACGAGCAGTACTTC
size: NA; D: TRBD1; V: TRBV19; J: TRBJ1-3; length: 16; CDR3: CASTPRDRALGNTIYF; DNA: TGTGCCAGTACCCCTAGGGACAGGGCCTTGGGGAACACCATATATTTT
size: NA; D: TRBD2; V: TRBV6-4; J: TRBJ2-1; length: 15; CDR3: CASSDQLAGSNEQFF; DNA: TGTGCCAGCAGTGACCAACTAGCGGGGTCAAATGAGCAGTTCTTC
size: NA; D: TRBD1; V: TRBV27; J: TRBJ1-2; length: 15; CDR3: CASTAGTGGVLDYTF; DNA: TGTGCCAGCACCGCCGGGACAGGGGGCGTGCTAGACTACACCTTC
size: NA; D: NA; V: TRBV5-5; J: TRBJ1-2; length: 13; CDR3: CASSPRTGGGYTF; DNA: TGTGCCAGCAGCCCGAGGACGGGAGGAGGCTACACCTTC